The clone carrying this T cell receptor (beta chain) was observed once. Its cognate antigen is unknown. The method was immunoSEQ multiplex PCR; TCRdb's version includes in-frame clones alone and lacks a portion of them. The sample has 95,000 to 120,000 clones, approximately 85% seen once; the top ten hold about 3%. The sample comes from a study of cytomegalovirus exposure and HLA in healthy donors. Study-level results: As was reported, the classifier diagnosed cytomegalovirus status with high specificity and sensitivity.

Between the trimmed V and J ends, which lost 5 bases and 0 bases, there was a span of 14 bases. The CDR3 runs to 15 residues. CDR1 and CDR2 (germline): SEHNR, FQNEAQ (reference sequence). Sequenced sample: PBMCs. This clonotype originated in a woman between 18 and 29 years old in good health and CMV-seronegative. This chain links TRBV7-9 with TRBJ2-7; no clear D gene. The CDR3 region has the DNA TGTGCCAGCAGCCCCCGGGTGGATTCCTCCTACGAGCAGTACTTC. As protein: CASSPRVDSSYEQYF. The variable domain in full, with the rest retrieved from reference TRBV7-9 and TRBJ2-7, is DTGVSQNPRHKITKRGQNVTFRCDPISEHNRLYWYRQTLGQGPEFLTYFQNEAQLEKSRLLSDRFSAERPKGSFSTLEIQRTEQGDSAMYLCASSPRVDSSYEQYFGPGTRLTVT.